This T cell receptor beta chain was sequenced for a study of beta chain features in type 1 diabetes. Overall study: Healthy donors and patients showed comparable age, gender and cell yields. Findings of the study overall: Shorter TCRB CDR3s, moderately but significantly so, were found in Type 1 diabetes patients in all four CD4+ subsets. The VDJ junctions of type 1 diabetes patients carried fewer insertions and more deletions.

This clone was observed a few times. Its antigen is currently unknown. Expressed TCRB transcripts were sequenced, since all the RNA that had been isolated was reverse transcribed. Some clones are missing from TCRdb's copy, which holds only in-frame ones; the method was immunoSEQ multiplex PCR. This table holds roughly 450,000 clones, roughly 13% found once. The CDR3 is 20 amino acids. In germline, CDR1 is LGHNA, CDR2 YSLEER. With 0 bases removed from V and 0 bases from J, the gap between germline ends came to 22 bases. The source of this sequence is a man aged 25 to 45 in good health. The gene calls are TRBV4-3 and TRBJ2-3, with a tentative D call TRBD1 (7 bases). The sequenced sample consisted of naive CD4+ T cells from blood. DNA for the CDR3: TGCGCCAGCAGCCAAGATCTACAGGGGCGGGGTTACTCTAGCACAGATACGCAGTATTTT. Encoded protein: CASSQDLQGRGYSSTDTQYF.